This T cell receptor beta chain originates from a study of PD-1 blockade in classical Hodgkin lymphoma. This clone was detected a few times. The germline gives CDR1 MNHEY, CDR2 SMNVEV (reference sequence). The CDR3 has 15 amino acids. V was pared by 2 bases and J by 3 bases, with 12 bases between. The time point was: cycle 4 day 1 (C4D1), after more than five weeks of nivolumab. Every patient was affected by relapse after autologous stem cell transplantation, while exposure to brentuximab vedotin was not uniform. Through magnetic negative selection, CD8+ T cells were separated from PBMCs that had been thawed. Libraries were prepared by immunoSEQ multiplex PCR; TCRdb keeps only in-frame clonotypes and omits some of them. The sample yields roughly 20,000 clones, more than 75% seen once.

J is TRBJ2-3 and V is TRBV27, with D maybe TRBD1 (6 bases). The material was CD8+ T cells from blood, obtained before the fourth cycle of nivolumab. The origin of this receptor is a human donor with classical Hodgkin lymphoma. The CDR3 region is CASSLDTGRTDTQYF. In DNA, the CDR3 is TGTGCCAGCAGTTTAGATACAGGGCGAACAGATACGCAGTATTTT.